This T cell receptor (beta chain) was identified in a study of control samples from healthy donors and cancer patients. This clone was found once. V lost 6 bases and J 0 bases, leaving 9 bases between the germline ends. This CDR3 region has 13 residues. Germline-derived CDR1 and CDR2 are SGHNT and YYREEE (reference sequence). Clones were read by immunoSEQ multiplex PCR, and TCRdb kept only the in-frame ones, dropping some. The table includes approximately 170,000 clones, approximately 92% detected once. The source is a man aged 25 to 45 in good health. This chain joins TRBV5-4 and TRBJ1-1; perhaps TRBD1 as D (5 bases). Sequenced input: blood. The CDR3: CASKQGLNTEAFF. CDR3 nucleotides: TGTGCCAGCAAGCAGGGACTGAACACTGAAGCTTTCTTT.